The 12 T cell receptor beta chains listed next were all sequenced from one sample in a study of T-cell memory formation after mild COVID-19 (dated by TCRdb to about 2021). To prepare the library, 5' RACE was applied. Sequencing used an Illumina NovaSeq 6000. The public sequencing data were trimmed at Q25 with fastp and processed into clonotypes with MiXCR by TCRdb, which kept only in-frame beta chains. Each CDR3 protein gets just one entry, which takes the most common genes and DNA from the rows behind it. The sample data list hundreds of thousands of distinct CDR3 sequences, and about a fifth of these were observed just once. Approximately 8.4% of the sample rests with the top ten. The material sequenced was PBMCs or a T cell subset sorted from them (not recorded which). The receptors originated from an adult woman who had mild COVID-19 (a few samples of this study predate the infection). The sample titles of this study are shuffled in the database, so cell type and time point are left out; the donor was told from shared clones.

This sequence joins TRBV15 and TRBJ2-1; possibly TRBD2 for D (6 bases). The length of the CDR3 is 16 residues. The ends were cut back, 0 bases at V and 6 bases at J, with 15 bases in the middle. Germline CDR1 is LNHNV and CDR2 is YYDKDF (reference sequence). This CDR3 is CATSRDLGRGLNEQFF. The DNA of the CDR3 is TGTGCCACCAGCAGAGATCTCGGAAGGGGACTCAATGAGCAGTTCTTC.

This clonotype was seen a handful of times. The CDR3 is CASSEDGGSYNEQFF. The CDR3 DNA sequence: TGTGCCAGCAGTGAAGATGGGGGCTCCTACAATGAGCAGTTCTTC. The gene calls are TRBV25-1 and TRBJ2-1; either TRBD1 or TRBD2 may fit D (5 bases each). CDR1 MGHDK and CDR2 SYGVNS come from the germline V gene. V dropped 2 bases and J dropped 0 bases, with 8 bases sitting between them. This CDR3 spans 15 amino acids.

This clonotype was counted only a few times. This rearrangement joins TRBV2 to TRBJ2-2; 8 bases map to TRBD2. The ends lost 4 bases at V and 4 bases at J; junction bases unmatched: 5. The CDR3 loop spans 15 amino acids. Germline V lookup: CDR1 SNHLY, CDR2 FYNNEI. CDR3 region: CASSAFRGGTGELFF. CDR3 coding DNA: TGTGCCAGCAGTGCCTTTCGGGGGGGCACCGGGGAGCTGTTTTTT.

This chain uses TRBV5-1 with TRBJ2-5, with D unresolved. CDR3 length: 13 residues. The V end lost 5 bases, the J end lost 2 bases, and 10 bases lay between the germline ends. Looked up from germline, CDR1 is SGHRS and CDR2 is YFSETQ. CDR3 DNA sequence: TGCGCCAGCAGTCCTTACGGTCAAGAGACCCAGTACTTC. The encoded protein is CASSPYGQETQYF.

The genes are TRBV12-3 or TRBV12-4 and TRBJ2-3; D tentatively reads TRBD1 or TRBD2 (5 bases each). Trimming removed 5 bases from V and 0 bases from J, with 12 bases in between. CDR3 length: 15 residues. For the CDR3, the DNA is TGTGCCAGCAGTCCCCACCGGGACAGCACAGATACGCAGTATTTT. It yields the protein CASSPHRDSTDTQYF.

This chain joins TRBV5-1 and TRBJ2-1; D gene uncertain. Trimming took off 0 bases at V and 4 bases at J, with 11 bases between the two ends. This CDR3 has 15 amino acids. Germline assignment: CDR1 SGHRS and CDR2 YFSETQ. The CDR3 DNA reads TGCGCCAGCAGCTTGGCCTCGAGGTCGTACAATGAGCAGTTCTTC. Its protein is CASSLASRSYNEQFF.

V is TRBV6-2 or TRBV6-3 and J is TRBJ2-5; tentative D call: TRBD2 (6 bases). The germline V gene has CDR1 MNHEY and CDR2 SVGEGT. The CDR3 runs 16 residues. V lost 4 bases and J lost 5, with 20 bases in between. The CDR3 loop is CASSSRGGDVSETQYF. The CDR3 coding sequence is TGTGCCAGCAGTTCTAGGGGCGGGGATGTCTCGGAGACCCAGTACTTC.

This clonotype turned up a few times. J is TRBJ1-5 and V is TRBV7-2; D gene uncertain. This CDR3 spans 16 amino acids. Between the trimmed V and J ends, which lost 5 bases and 1 base, there was a span of 15 bases. Germline CDR1 and CDR2: SGHTA and FQGNSA. The CDR3 is CASSPRALDSNQPQHF. The CDR3 bases are TGTGCCAGCAGCCCCAGAGCTCTGGACAGCAATCAGCCCCAGCATTTT.

The chain employs TRBV5-1 and TRBJ1-5; 9 nucleotides agree with TRBD1. The trim removed 3 bases at V and 0 bases at J, leaving 19 bases unmatched. CDR1 and CDR2 from the germline V gene are SGHRS and YFSETQ. The CDR3 has 21 residues. The CDR3 bases are TGCGCCAGCAGCTCCTCGAGGGTGAGGCTACAGGGGGCCTCTAGCAATCAGCCCCAGCATTTT. As protein: CASSSSRVRLQGASSNQPQHF.

This rearrangement joins TRBV4-1 to TRBJ2-5; 8 bases are shared with TRBD2. The CDR3 consists of 15 residues. V gave up 0 bases and J gave up 8 bases; unmatched junction bases: 8. Germline loops: CDR1 MGHRA, CDR2 YSYEKL. CDR3 in DNA: TGCGCCAGCAGCCAAGATCAGCGGGAGACTGAAACCCAGTACTTC. This sequence encodes CASSQDQRETETQYF.

V is TRBV18 and J is TRBJ2-7; D is unresolved. Germline CDR1 KGHSH, CDR2 LQKENI. This CDR3 has 14 residues. Trimming removed 1 base from V and 3 bases from J, with 10 bases in between. In DNA, the CDR3 is TGTGCCAGCTCACCACTCGGGCAGGACTACGAGCAGTACTTC. Protein: CASSPLGQDYEQYF. Variable domain in full (rest from reference TRBV18 and TRBJ2-7): NAGVMQNPRHLVRRRGQEARLRCSPMKGHSHVYWYRQLPEEGLKFMVYLQKENIIDESGMPKERFSAEFPKEGPSILRIQQVVRGDSAAYFCASSPLGQDYEQYFGPGTRLTVT.

CDR3 bases: TGTGCCAGCAGCTTGACCTCCAGTAACACTGAAGCTTTCTTT. Amino acid sequence: CASSLTSSNTEAFF. This chain uses TRBV3-1 with TRBJ1-1; the D is unclear. Trimming took 5 bases from V and 2 from J, leaving 12 bases between them. Germline V lookup: CDR1 LGHDT, CDR2 YNNKEL (reference sequence). The CDR3 totals 14 residues.